The 21 T cell receptor beta chains presented below share a single source sample, sequenced in a study of T cell repertoires in cytomegalovirus infection. TCRdb re-derived calls from the reads in MiXCR, one entry per CDR3 protein. The sample carries 900,000 to 950,000 distinct CDR3 sequences, less than 35% recorded once. These receptors' antigens are unknown. Here the sequenced sample was cultured CD8+ T cells from PBMCs, taken from culture after CMV antigen stimulation. These receptor sequences come from a human donor in good health (CMV status not recorded). Some clones in this sample may be carry-over from other donors' samples.

Comment on this clonotype: A much larger clonotype is one base distant, so this may be a read error. The J gene is TRBJ1-2, the V gene TRBV4-1, with TRBD1 identical over 7 bases. The J segment lost 0 bases and the V segment lost 0 bases, leaving 1 base of the junction unmatched. The CDR3 consists of 15 residues. Looked up from germline, CDR1 is MGHRA and CDR2 is YSYEKL. The CDR3 DNA follows: TGCGCCAGCAGCCAAGACACAGGGGCTAACTATGGCTACACCTTC. Translated: CASSQDTGANYGYTF.

This clonotype showed up many times. V gene TRBV7-6 combines with J gene TRBJ1-1; TRBD1 is a possible D gene (5 bases). V shed 1 base and J shed 6 bases, with 6 bases lying between them. CDR3 size: 12 residues. Germline V gene data show CDR1 as SGHVS and CDR2 as FNYEAQ. The chain's CDR3 is CASSLVGAEAFF. DNA of the CDR3: TGTGCCAGCAGCTTAGTAGGGGCTGAAGCTTTCTTT.

A word on this clonotype: The junction departs from germline at one end; a sequencing error may be responsible. The rearrangement joins TRBV4-1 to TRBJ1-1, with D unclear. Germline V gene lookup returns CDR1 MGHRA and CDR2 YSYEKL. The CDR3 extends over 15 amino acids. Here the CDR3 reads CASSHLGRGAIEAFF. In nucleotides, the CDR3 is TGTGCCAGCAGCCACTTGGGCAGAGGTGCAATTGAAGCTTTCTTT.

Details on this clonotype: A much larger clone sits a single nucleotide away, making a read error possible. CDR3 sequence (DNA): TGTACCAGCAGTCGGACTAGCGGGGGCTGGTACAATGAGCAGTTCTTC. It specifies CTSSRTSGGWYNEQFF. The chain uses TRBV7-8 and TRBJ2-1; 13 bases line up with TRBD2. This CDR3 has 16 amino acids. Germline assignment: CDR1 SGHVS and CDR2 FQNEAQ.

The chain is built from TRBV12-3 or TRBV12-4 and TRBJ2-2; 10 bases are shared with TRBD1. V trimming: 6 bases; J trimming: 2 bases; junction bases outside the gene matches: 6. The CDR3 is made up of 16 amino acids. This CDR3 reads CASRYDRGLNTGELFF. DNA for the CDR3: TGTGCCAGCAGATACGACAGGGGGCTAAACACCGGGGAGCTGTTTTTT.

The V call is TRBV7-9, the J call TRBJ2-7, with D tentatively TRBD2 (6 bases). The CDR3 is 16 amino acids. Per germline, CDR1 SEHNR and CDR2 FQNEAQ (reference sequence). V shed 1 base and J shed 2 bases, with 15 bases lying between them. In DNA, the CDR3 is TGTGCCAGCAGCTTAGTAGCGGTAAGTGGAACCTACGAGCAGTACGTC. Translating gives CASSLVAVSGTYEQYV.

This clonotype was recorded a few times. V gene TRBV7-9 combines with J gene TRBJ2-5; 7 bases match TRBD1. The CDR3 has 13 residues. V shed 5 bases and J 7 bases; nucleotides not matched to a gene: 7. Germline-derived CDR1 and CDR2 are SEHNR and FQNEAQ (reference sequence). The CDR3 region has the DNA TGTGCCAGCAGCCCCCGGACAGGCCCGACCCAGTACTTC. It is translated as CASSPRTGPTQYF.

This clonotype was counted at least ten times. The J gene is TRBJ2-3, the V gene TRBV7-6; the D gene could be TRBD1 or TRBD2 (5 bases each). The CDR3 covers 17 residues. The V end lost 3 bases, the J end lost 0 bases, and 16 bases lay between the germline ends. From germline, CDR1 is SGHVS and CDR2 FNYEAQ. CDR3 amino acids: CASSLTPGRLSTDTQYF. The CDR3 bases are TGTGCCAGCAGCTTGACTCCGGGGCGGCTTAGCACAGATACGCAGTATTTT.

V is TRBV10-3 and J is TRBJ2-1; 10 bases agree with TRBD2. This CDR3 region has 15 residues. Germline trimming cut 6 bases from V and 1 base from J; bases unmatched to any gene: 3. The germline V gene encodes CDR1 ENHRY and CDR2 SYGVKD. CDR3: CAIRRAGGSYNEQFF. DNA of the CDR3: TGTGCCATCAGGAGAGCGGGGGGGTCCTACAATGAGCAGTTCTTC.

The chain links TRBV6-2 or TRBV6-3 to TRBJ2-3, with D perhaps TRBD1 or TRBD2 (6 bases each). Germline CDR1 MNHEY, CDR2 SVGEGT. The CDR3 contains 14 residues. The ends were cut back, 8 bases at V and 5 bases at J, with 17 bases in the middle. The CDR3 protein is CASDVGGGIDTQYF. In DNA form, the CDR3 reads TGTGCCAGCGACGTGGGGGGCGGCATAGATACGCAGTATTTT.

V is TRBV29-1 and J is TRBJ1-1; D not certain. CDR1 and CDR2 from the germline V gene are SQVTM and ANQGSEA. The CDR3 runs to 10 residues. The germline V and J ends were trimmed by 3 bases and 10 bases, with 9 bases remaining between them. CDR3 coding DNA: TGCAGCGTTGAGAGGGTTGTAGCTTTCTTT. It is translated as CSVERVVAFF.

In nucleotides, the CDR3 is TGTGCCAGCAGTCACAGGGGGCGCGGGGAGACCCAGTACTTC. Its translation: CASSHRGRGETQYF. The chain has TRBV27 and TRBJ2-5; 9 bases are shared with TRBD1. The germline V gene has CDR1 MNHEY and CDR2 SMNVEV (reference sequence). V lost 5 bases and J lost 5; bases outside the gene matches: 6. This CDR3 contains 14 residues.

CDR3 loop: CASRLSEVFFNEQFF. The CDR3 DNA follows: TGTGCCAGCAGACTCTCGGAGGTTTTCTTCAATGAGCAGTTCTTC. The chain links TRBV7-9 to TRBJ2-1, with D perhaps matching TRBD2 (5 bases). Trimming removed 6 bases from V and 6 bases from J, with 18 bases in between. This CDR3 is built from 15 residues. The germline V gene has CDR1 SEHNR and CDR2 FQNEAQ (reference sequence).

CDR3 protein: CASIRRQGGTDTQYF. DNA of the CDR3: TGTGCCAGCATTCGAAGACAGGGGGGCACAGATACGCAGTATTTT. The rearrangement uses TRBV6-1 and TRBJ2-3; 9 positions match TRBD1. With V trimmed by 7 bases and J by 1 base, 6 bases remained unmatched. The germline V gene has CDR1 MNHNS and CDR2 SASEGT. The CDR3 runs to 15 residues.

J is TRBJ2-1 and V is TRBV7-9; possibly TRBD2 for D (5 bases). Looked up from germline, CDR1 is SEHNR and CDR2 is FQNEAQ (reference sequence). CDR3 length equals 14 residues. Trimming shortened V by 1 base and J by 5 bases, and 9 bases separated the two germline ends. The CDR3 spells CASSLEERDNEQFF. DNA for the CDR3: TGTGCCAGCAGCTTAGAGGAGAGGGACAATGAGCAGTTCTTC.

The sample holds many counts of this clonotype. This rearrangement joins TRBV7-2 to TRBJ1-5; D unresolved. This CDR3 is 18 amino acids long. The V gene lost 1 base and the J gene lost 0 bases, with 16 bases spanning the gap. Germline values: CDR1 SGHTA, CDR2 FQGNSA. In DNA, the CDR3 is TGTGCCAGCAGCTTAGTATCGTGGGCGGATATTAGCAATCAGCCCCAGCATTTT. Translated: CASSLVSWADISNQPQHF.

This clonotype was observed at least ten times. The chain has TRBV7-6 and TRBJ2-6, with D perhaps assigned TRBD1 or TRBD2 (5 bases each). The CDR3 has 19 amino acids. V was trimmed by 2 bases and J by 0 bases, leaving 17 bases between them. Germline CDR1 is SGHVS and CDR2 is FNYEAQ. The CDR3 reads CASSLLGDDLSSGANVLTF. The CDR3 DNA reads TGTGCCAGCAGCTTACTCGGGGACGATTTAAGCTCTGGGGCCAACGTCCTGACTTTC.

This clonotype has a count of ten or more. The chain is built from TRBV7-6 and TRBJ2-3; D is unclear. Germline CDR1 reads SGHVS; CDR2 reads FNYEAQ. CDR3 size: 16 residues. V lost 2 bases to trimming and J lost 5 bases, with 17 bases between them. The CDR3 nucleotides read TGTGCCAGCAGCTTATCGGGTCCAGGCTACATAGATACGCAGTATTTT. This sequence encodes CASSLSGPGYIDTQYF.

This clonotype has more than one count but fewer than ten. The genes are TRBV2 and TRBJ2-3; weak D call: TRBD1 (6 bases). The V and J ends lost 4 bases and 1 base respectively, with 12 bases between them. The CDR3 covers 15 residues. Germline V gene sequence: CDR1 SNHLY, CDR2 FYNNEI. Here the CDR3 DNA reads TGTGCCAGCAGTGCGACAGAGGGGGGCACAGATACGCAGTATTTT. This encodes CASSATEGGTDTQYF.

The chain couples TRBV4-1 to TRBJ2-1, with TRBD2 matching 7 bases. The V gene's germline CDR1 is MGHRA and CDR2 YSYEKL. This CDR3 region has 16 residues. V lost 2 bases, J lost 2 bases, and 6 bases stayed unmatched. The CDR3 DNA reads TGCGCCAGCAGCCAACTACTAGCGCGAGCCTACAATGAGCAGTTCTTC. Protein: CASSQLLARAYNEQFF.

This chain links TRBV2 with TRBJ1-1; D is unresolved. The V and J ends lost 9 bases and 7 bases respectively, with 15 bases between them. Germline loops: CDR1 SNHLY, CDR2 FYNNEI. This CDR3 comprises 12 residues. CDR3 in DNA: TGTGCCAGTCCCGGCGGCAGGAATGAAGCTTTCTTT. Residues: CASPGGRNEAFF.